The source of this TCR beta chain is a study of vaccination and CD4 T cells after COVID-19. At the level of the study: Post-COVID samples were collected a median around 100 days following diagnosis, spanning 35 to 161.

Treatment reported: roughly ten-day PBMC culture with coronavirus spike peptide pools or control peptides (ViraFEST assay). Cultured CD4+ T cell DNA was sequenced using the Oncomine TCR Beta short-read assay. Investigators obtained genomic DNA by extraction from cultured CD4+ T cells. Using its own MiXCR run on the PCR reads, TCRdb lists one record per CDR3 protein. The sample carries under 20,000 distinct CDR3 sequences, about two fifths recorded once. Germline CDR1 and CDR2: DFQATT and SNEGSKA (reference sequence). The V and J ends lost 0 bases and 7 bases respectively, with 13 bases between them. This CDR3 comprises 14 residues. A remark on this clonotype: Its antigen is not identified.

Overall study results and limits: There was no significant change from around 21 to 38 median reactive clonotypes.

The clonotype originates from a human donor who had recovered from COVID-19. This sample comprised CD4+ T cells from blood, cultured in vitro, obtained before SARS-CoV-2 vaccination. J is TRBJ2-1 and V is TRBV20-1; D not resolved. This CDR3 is CSARDRLVGNEQFF. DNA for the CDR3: TGCAGTGCTAGAGATCGCCTAGTAGGTAATGAGCAGTTCTTC.